The T cell receptor beta chain described here comes from a study of T cells expressing NK-cell markers. Overall study: Source material for TCR beta repertoires consisted of sorted CD3+CD56+NKG2C+, CD3+CD56+NKG2C- and CD3+CD56-NKG2C+ T cells.

TCRdb re-analyzed the 5' RACE reads; it lists each CDR3 protein once, without DNA. The table gives 550,000 to 600,000 distinct CDR3 sequences; the top ten clones make up 3% to 4.5% of it. The germline CDR1 and CDR2 sequences are LGHDT and YNNKEL (reference sequence). The CDR3 covers 15 residues. Whole-study results and caveats: As a fraction of CD8+ T cells, dominant NKG2C+ clonotypes reached roughly 1.0-7.5% in six donors. These clonotypes also led the CD3+CD56-NKG2C+ fraction in a handful of donors.

On this clonotype: Its specificity is unknown.

Source material: blood T cells: a sorted CD56 or NKG2C T cell subset, CD4+ or CD8+ T cells, or bulk PBMC T cells (not recorded which). The chain has TRBV3-1 and TRBJ2-1. This sequence was found in a man between 18 and 35 years old in good health. CDR3 loop: CASSPHSLNYNEQFF.